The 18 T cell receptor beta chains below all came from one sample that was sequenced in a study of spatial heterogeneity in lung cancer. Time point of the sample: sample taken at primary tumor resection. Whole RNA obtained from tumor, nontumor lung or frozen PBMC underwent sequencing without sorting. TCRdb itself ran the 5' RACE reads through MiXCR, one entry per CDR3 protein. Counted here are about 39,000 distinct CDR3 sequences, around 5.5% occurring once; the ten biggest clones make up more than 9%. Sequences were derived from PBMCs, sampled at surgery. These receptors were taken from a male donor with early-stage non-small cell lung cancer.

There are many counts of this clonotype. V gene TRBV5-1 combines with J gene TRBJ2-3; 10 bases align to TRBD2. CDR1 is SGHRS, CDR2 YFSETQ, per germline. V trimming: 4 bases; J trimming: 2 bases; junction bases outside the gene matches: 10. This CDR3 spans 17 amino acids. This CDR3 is CASSDIPSGGNTDTQYF. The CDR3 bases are TGCGCCAGCAGCGACATCCCTAGCGGGGGAAACACAGATACGCAGTATTTT. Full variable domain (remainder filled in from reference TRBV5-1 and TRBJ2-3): KAGVTQTPRYLIKTRGQQVTLSCSPISGHRSVSWYQQTPGQGLQFLFEYFSETQRNKGNFPGRFSGRQFSNSRSEMNVSTLELGDSALYLCASSDIPSGGNTDTQYFGPGTRLTVL.

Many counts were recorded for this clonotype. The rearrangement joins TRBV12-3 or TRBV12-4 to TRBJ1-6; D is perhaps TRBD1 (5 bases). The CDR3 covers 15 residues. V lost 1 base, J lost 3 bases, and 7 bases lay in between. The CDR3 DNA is TGTGCCAGCAGTTTAGAGGGGAACTATAATTCACCCCTCCACTTT. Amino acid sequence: CASSLEGNYNSPLHF.

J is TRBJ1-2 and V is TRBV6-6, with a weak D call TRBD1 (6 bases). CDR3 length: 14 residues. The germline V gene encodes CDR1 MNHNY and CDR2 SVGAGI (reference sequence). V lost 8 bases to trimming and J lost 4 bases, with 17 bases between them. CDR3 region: CASAPRGASYGYTF. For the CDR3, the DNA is TGTGCCAGCGCCCCCAGGGGAGCGAGCTATGGCTACACCTTC.

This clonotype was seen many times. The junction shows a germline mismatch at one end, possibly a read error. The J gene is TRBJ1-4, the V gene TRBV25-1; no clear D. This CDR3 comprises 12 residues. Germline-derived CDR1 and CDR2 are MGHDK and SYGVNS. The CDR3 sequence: CASSEGLERLFF. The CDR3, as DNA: TGTGCCAGCAGTGAAGGCCTCGAAAGACTGTTTTTT. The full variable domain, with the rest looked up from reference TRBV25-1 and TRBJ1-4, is EADIYQTPRYLVIGTGKKITLECSQTMGHDKMYWYQQDPGMELHLIHYSYGVNSTEKGDLSSESTVSRIRTEHFPLTLESARPSHTSQYLCASSEGLERLFFGSGTQLSVL.

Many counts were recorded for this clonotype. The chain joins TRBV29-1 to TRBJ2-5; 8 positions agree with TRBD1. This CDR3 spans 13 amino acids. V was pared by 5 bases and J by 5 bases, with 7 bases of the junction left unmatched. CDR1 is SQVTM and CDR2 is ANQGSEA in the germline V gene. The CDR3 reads CSVWGTGPETQYF. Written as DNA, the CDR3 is TGCAGCGTTTGGGGGACAGGTCCTGAGACCCAGTACTTC.

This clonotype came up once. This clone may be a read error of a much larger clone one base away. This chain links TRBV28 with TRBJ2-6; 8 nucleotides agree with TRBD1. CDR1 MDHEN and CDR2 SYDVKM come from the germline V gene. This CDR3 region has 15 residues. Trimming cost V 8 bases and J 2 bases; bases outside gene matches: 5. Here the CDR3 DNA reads TGTGCCAGCGGGGGCAGGGGGCCTGGGGCCAACGTCCTGACTTTC. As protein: CASGGRGPGANVLTF.

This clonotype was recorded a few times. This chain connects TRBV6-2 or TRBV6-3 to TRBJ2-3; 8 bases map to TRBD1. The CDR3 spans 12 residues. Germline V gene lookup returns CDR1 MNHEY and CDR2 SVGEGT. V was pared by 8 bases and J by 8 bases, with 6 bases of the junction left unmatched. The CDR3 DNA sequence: TGTGCCAGCTCCCAGGGGGCGGCTACGCAGTATTTT. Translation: CASSQGAATQYF.

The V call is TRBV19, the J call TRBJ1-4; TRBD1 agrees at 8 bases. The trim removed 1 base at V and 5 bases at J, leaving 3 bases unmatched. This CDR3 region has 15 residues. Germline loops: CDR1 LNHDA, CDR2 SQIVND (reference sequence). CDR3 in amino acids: CASSIGYRGNEKLFF. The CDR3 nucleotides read TGTGCCAGTAGTATAGGATACAGGGGGAATGAAAAACTGTTTTTT.

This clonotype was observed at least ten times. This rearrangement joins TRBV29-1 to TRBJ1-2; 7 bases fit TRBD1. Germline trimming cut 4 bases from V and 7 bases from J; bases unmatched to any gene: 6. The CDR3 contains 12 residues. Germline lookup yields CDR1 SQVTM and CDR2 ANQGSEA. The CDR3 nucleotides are TGCAGCGTTGGAGGCAGGGGGGGTGGCTACACCTTC. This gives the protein CSVGGRGGGYTF.

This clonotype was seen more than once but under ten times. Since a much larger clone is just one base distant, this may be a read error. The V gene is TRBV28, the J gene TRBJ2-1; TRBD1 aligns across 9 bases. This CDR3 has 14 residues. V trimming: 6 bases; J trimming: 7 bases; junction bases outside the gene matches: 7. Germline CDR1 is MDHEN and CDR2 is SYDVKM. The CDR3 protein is CASSEWTGENEQFF. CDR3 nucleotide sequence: TGTGCCAGCAGCGAGTGGACAGGGGAGAATGAGCAGTTCTTC. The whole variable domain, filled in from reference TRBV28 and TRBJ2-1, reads DVKVTQSSRYLVKRTGEKVFLECVQDMDHENMFWYRQDPGLGLRLIYFSYDVKMKEKGDIPEGYSVSREKKERFSLILESASTNQTSMYLCASSEWTGENEQFFGPGTRLTVL.

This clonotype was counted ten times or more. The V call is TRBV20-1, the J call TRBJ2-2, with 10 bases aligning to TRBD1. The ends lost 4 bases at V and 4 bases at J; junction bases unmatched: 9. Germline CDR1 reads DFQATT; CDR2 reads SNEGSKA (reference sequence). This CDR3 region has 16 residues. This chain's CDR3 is CSAMNRDRGFTGELFF. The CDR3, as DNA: TGCAGTGCTATGAACCGGGACAGGGGCTTCACCGGGGAGCTGTTTTTT.

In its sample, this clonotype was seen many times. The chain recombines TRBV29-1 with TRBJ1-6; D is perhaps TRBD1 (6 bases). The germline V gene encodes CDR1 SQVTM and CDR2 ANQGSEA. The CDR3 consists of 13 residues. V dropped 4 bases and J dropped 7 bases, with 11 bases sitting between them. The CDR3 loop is CSVGDNSNSPLHF. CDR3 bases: TGCAGCGTTGGGGACAATTCCAATTCACCCCTCCACTTT.

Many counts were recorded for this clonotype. The CDR3 DNA reads TGTGCCAGCACGAGGGGCAGCTCTGGAAACACCATATATTTT. Its protein is CASTRGSSGNTIYF. The genes are TRBV9 and TRBJ1-3, with D perhaps matching TRBD1 (5 bases). Per germline, CDR1 SGDLS and CDR2 YYNGEE. This CDR3 is 14 amino acids long. V lost 6 bases and J lost 0, with 10 bases in between.

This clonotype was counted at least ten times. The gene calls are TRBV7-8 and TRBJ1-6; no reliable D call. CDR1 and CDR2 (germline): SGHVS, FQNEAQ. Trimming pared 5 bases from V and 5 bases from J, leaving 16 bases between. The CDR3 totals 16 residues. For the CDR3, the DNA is TGTGCCAGCAGCCGTACCGTCATAGGCAATAATTCACCCCTCCACTTT. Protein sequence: CASSRTVIGNNSPLHF.

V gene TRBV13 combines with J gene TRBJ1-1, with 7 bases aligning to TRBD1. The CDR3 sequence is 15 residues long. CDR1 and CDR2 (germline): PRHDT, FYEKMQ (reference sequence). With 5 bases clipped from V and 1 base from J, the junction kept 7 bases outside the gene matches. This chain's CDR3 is CASSIRQGGNTEAFF. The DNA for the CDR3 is TGTGCCAGCAGCATTCGACAGGGTGGGAACACTGAAGCTTTCTTT.

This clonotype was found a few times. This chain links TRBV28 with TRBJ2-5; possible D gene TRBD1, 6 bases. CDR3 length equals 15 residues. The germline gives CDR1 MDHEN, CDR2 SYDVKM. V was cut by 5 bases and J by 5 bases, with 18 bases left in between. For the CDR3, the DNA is TGTGCCAGCAGTAGTAGAGTGGGGGCCCGTGAGACCCAGTACTTC. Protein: CASSSRVGARETQYF.

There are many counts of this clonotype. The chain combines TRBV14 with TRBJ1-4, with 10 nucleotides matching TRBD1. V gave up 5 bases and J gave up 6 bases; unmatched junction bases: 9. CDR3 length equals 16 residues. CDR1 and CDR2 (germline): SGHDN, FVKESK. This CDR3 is CASSNHPGQGHEKLFF. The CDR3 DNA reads TGTGCCAGCAGCAATCATCCGGGACAGGGGCATGAAAAACTGTTTTTT.

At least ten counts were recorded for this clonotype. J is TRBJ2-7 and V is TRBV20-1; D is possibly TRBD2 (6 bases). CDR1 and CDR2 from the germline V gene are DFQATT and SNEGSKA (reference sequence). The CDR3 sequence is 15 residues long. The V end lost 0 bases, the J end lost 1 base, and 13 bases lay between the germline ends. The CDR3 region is CSARDGRSPSYEQYF. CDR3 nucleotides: TGCAGTGCTAGAGATGGGAGGAGCCCATCCTACGAGCAGTACTTC.